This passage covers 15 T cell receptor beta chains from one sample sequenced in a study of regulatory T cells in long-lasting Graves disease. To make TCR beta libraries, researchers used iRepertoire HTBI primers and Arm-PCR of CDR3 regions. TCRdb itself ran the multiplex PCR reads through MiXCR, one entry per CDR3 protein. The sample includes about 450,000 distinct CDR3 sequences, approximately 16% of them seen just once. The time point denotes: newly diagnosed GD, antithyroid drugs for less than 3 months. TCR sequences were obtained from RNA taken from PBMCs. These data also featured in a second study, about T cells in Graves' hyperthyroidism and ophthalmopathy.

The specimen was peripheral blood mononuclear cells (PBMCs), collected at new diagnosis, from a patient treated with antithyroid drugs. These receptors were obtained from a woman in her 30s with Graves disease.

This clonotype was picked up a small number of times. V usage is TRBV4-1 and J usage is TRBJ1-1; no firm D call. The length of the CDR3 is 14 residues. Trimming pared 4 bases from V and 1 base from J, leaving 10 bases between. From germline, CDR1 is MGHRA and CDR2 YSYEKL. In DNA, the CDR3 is TGCGCCAGCAGCCCCGACCCAGAGAACACTGAAGCTTTCTTT. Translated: CASSPDPENTEAFF.

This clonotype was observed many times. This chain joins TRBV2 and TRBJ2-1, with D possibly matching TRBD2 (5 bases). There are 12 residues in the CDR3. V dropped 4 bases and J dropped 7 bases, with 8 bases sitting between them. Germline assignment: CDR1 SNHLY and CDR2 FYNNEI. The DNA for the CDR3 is TGTGCCAGCAGTGGAGCGGAGAATGAGCAGTTCTTC. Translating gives CASSGAENEQFF.

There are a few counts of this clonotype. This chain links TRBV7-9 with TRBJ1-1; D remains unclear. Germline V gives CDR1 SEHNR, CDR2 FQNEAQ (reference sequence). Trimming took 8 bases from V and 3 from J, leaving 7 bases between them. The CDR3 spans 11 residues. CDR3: CASRRYTEAFF. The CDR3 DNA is TGTGCCAGCCGCCGATACACTGAAGCTTTCTTT.

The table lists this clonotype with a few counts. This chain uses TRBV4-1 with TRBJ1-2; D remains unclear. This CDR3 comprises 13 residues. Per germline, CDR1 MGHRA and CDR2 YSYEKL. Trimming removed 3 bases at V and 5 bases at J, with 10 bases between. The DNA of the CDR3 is TGCGCCAGCAGCCAGGGTTTAGGGTATGGCTACACCTTC. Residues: CASSQGLGYGYTF.

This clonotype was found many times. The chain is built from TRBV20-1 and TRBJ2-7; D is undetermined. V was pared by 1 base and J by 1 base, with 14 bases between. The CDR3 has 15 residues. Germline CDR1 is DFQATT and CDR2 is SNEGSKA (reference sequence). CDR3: CSARGHAAGSYEQYF. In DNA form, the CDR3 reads TGCAGTGCTAGAGGCCATGCGGCCGGTTCCTACGAGCAGTACTTC.

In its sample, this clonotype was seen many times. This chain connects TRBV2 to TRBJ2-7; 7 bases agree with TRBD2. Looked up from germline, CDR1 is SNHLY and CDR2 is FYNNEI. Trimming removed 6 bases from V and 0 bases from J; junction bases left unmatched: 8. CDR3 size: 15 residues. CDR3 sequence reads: CASSPSRGSSYEQYF. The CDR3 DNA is TGTGCCAGCAGCCCTTCGCGGGGGAGCTCCTACGAGCAGTACTTC.

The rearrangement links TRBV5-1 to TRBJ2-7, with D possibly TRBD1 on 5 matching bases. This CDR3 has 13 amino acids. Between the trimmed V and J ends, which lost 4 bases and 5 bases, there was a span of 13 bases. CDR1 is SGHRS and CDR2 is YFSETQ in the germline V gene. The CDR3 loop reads CASSQDTLHEQYF. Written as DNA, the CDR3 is TGCGCCAGCAGCCAGGACACCCTCCACGAGCAGTACTTC.

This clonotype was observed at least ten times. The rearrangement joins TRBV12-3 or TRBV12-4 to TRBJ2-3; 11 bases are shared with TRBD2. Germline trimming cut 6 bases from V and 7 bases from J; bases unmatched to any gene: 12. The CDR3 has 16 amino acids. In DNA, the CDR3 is TGTGCCAGCAGCCGCACTAGCGGGAGAGTTAGATATACGCAGTATTTT. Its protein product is CASSRTSGRVRYTQYF.

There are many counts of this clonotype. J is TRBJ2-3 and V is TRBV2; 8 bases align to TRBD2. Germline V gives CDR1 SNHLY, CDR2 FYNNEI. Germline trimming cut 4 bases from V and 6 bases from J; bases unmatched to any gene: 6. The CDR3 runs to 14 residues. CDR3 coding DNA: TGTGCCAGCAGTGGAATAGCGGGATCTGATACGCAGTATTTT. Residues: CASSGIAGSDTQYF. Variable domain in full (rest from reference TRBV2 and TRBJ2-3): EPEVTQTPSHQVTQMGQEVILRCVPISNHLYFYWYRQILGQKVEFLVSFYNNEISEKSEIFDDQFSVERPDGSNFTLKIRSTKLEDSAMYFCASSGIAGSDTQYFGPGTRLTVL.

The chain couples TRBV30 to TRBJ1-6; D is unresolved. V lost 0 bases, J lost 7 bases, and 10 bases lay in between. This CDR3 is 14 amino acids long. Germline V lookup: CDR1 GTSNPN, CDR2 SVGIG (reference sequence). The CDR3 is CAWSVRAANSPLHF. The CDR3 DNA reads TGTGCCTGGAGTGTAAGGGCAGCCAATTCACCCCTCCACTTT.

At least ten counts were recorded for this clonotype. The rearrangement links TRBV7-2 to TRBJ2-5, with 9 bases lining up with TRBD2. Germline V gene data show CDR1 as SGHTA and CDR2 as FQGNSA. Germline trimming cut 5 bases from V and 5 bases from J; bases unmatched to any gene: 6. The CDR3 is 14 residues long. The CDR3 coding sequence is TGTGCCAGCAGCCTGGGGACTAGCTGGGAGACCCAGTACTTC. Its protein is CASSLGTSWETQYF.

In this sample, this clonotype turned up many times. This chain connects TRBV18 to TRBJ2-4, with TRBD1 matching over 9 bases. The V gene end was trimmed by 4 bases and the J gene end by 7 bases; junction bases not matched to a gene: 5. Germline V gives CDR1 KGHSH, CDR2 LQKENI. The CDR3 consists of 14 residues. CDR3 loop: CASSRQTGGNIQYF. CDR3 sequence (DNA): TGTGCCAGCTCACGTCAAACAGGGGGCAACATTCAGTACTTC. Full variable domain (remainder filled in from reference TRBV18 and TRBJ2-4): NAGVMQNPRHLVRRRGQEARLRCSPMKGHSHVYWYRQLPEEGLKFMVYLQKENIIDESGMPKERFSAEFPKEGPSILRIQQVVRGDSAAYFCASSRQTGGNIQYFGAGTRLSVL.

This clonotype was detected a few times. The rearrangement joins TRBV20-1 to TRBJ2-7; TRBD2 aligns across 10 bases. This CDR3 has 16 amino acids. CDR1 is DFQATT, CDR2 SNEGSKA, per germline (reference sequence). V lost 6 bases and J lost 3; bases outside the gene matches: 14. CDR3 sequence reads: CSAPPLSSGSGYEQYF. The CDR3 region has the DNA TGCAGTGCACCGCCCCTTTCTAGCGGGAGTGGCTACGAGCAGTACTTC.

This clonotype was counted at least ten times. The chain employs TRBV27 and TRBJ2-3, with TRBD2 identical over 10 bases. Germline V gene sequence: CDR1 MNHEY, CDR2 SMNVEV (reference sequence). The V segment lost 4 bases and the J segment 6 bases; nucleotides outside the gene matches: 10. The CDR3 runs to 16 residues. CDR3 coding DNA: TGTGCCAGCAGTTCTACTCTAGCGGGAGAGTTGGATACGCAGTATTTT. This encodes CASSSTLAGELDTQYF.

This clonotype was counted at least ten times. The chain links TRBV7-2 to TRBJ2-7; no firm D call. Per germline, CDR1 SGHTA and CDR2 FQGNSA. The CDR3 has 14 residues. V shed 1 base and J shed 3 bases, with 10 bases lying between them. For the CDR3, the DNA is TGTGCCAGCAGCTTAGGGCCACCAAGCTACGAGCAGTACTTC. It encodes CASSLGPPSYEQYF.